Listed below are T cell receptor beta chains from one sample, sequenced in a study of CXCR3-negative and CXCR3-positive naive CD8 T cells. TCRdb processed the 5' RACE reads again and assigns one entry to each CDR3 protein, with no DNA. In all, the sample yields some 130,000 distinct CDR3 sequences. The sequencing sample was made of naive CXCR3+ CD8+ T cells from blood. Every receptor here comes from a human donor in good health. Some clones in this sample may be carry-over from other donors' samples. CDR3s include the opening cysteine and the closing phenylalanine or tryptophan.

J gene	V gene	CDR3 protein
TRBJ2-1	TRBV9	CASSGRDSSYNEQFF
TRBJ2-1	TRBV20-1	CSADSYNEQFF
TRBJ2-1	TRBV29-1	CSVEEDRNEQFF
TRBJ1-1	TRBV6-1	CASSEEGTGDPEAFF
TRBJ2-5	TRBV4-3	CASSLSVGGRGQETQYF
TRBJ2-5	TRBV2	CASSPIAINQETQYF
TRBJ1-1	TRBV19	CASSTLGPGDTEAFF
TRBJ2-7	TRBV5-6	CASSFIAGEAFYEQYF
TRBJ2-1	TRBV4-3	CASSQDLGLGGAQFF
TRBJ2-2	TRBV15	CATSRTSGELAGELFF
TRBJ2-7	TRBV27	CASSFTGDSYEQYF
TRBJ2-7	TRBV27	CASSQDTGIYEQYF